This TCR beta chain was sequenced for a study of T-cell memory formation after mild COVID-19. Study-wide results and caveats: Mainly CM and EM harbored the contracting CD4+ clones; mainly EMRA harbored the CD8+ ones. Detection of some responders pre-infection suggested pre-existing cross-reactive memory T cells participated.

In the case of this clonotype: Its specificity is unknown.

It was 5'RACE with constant-segment primers that produced the TCR alpha and TCR beta cDNA libraries, which carried sample barcodes and UMIs. A single record per CDR3 protein comes from TCRdb applying MiXCR to the 5' RACE reads. This sample yields more than 120,000 distinct CDR3 sequences, of which less than 20% are seen a single time; 2% to 2.5% belongs to the top ten. Germline V lookup: CDR1 SGHNT, CDR2 YYREEE (reference sequence). V gave up 5 bases and J gave up 5 bases; unmatched junction bases: 9. The CDR3 consists of 15 residues. The chain couples TRBV5-4 to TRBJ1-2; the match to TRBD1 covers 10 bases. Sequencing was performed on PBMCs or a T cell subset sorted from them (not recorded which). This sequence was found in an adult woman who had mild COVID-19 (a few samples of this study predate the infection). Cell type and time point are not known. The CDR3 loop reads CASSILDRGAYGYTF. Written as DNA, the CDR3 is TGTGCCAGCAGTATACTGGACAGGGGGGCGTATGGCTACACCTTC.